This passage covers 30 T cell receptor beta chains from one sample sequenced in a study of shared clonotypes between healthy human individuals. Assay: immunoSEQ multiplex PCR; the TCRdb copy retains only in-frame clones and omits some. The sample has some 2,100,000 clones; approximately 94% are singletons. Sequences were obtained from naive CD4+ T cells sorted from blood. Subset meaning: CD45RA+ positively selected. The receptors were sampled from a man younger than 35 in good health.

CDR3 DNA: TGTGCCAGCAGTTTGGACAGGGGGTCTGGTGGTGAAAAACTGTTTTTT. Translated, it gives CASSLDRGSGGEKLFF. This chain uses TRBV27 with TRBJ1-4; 10 bases are shared with TRBD1. V shed 3 bases and J 7 bases; nucleotides not matched to a gene: 8. Germline CDR1 MNHEY, CDR2 SMNVEV (reference sequence). The CDR3 extends over 16 amino acids.

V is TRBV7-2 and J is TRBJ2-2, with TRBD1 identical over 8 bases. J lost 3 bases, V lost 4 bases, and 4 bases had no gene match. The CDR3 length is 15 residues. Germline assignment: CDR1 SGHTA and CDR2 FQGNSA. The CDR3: CASSSRTGHTGELFF. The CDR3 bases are TGTGCCAGCAGCTCCAGGACAGGGCACACCGGGGAGCTGTTTTTT.

CDR3 DNA: TGTGCCAGCAGCTCGGAGTCGGCGTTTAACAACTATGGCTACACCTTC. As protein: CASSSESAFNNYGYTF. The chain uses TRBV28 and TRBJ1-2; unclear D gene. Germline assignment: CDR1 MDHEN and CDR2 SYDVKM. V lost 6 bases, J lost 2 bases, and 19 bases lay in between. The CDR3 is 16 amino acids.

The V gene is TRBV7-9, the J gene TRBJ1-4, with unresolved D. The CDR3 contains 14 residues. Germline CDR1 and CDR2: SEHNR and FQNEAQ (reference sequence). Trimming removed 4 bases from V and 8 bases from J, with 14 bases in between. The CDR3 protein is CASSSARAGEKLFF. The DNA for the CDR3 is TGTGCCAGCAGCTCTGCCCGGGCCGGGGAAAAACTGTTTTTT.

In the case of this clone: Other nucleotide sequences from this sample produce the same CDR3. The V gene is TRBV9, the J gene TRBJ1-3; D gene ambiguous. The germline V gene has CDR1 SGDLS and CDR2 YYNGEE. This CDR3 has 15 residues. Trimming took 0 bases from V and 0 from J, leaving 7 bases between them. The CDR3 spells CASSVDQISGNTIYF. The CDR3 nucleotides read TGTGCCAGCAGCGTAGATCAGATCTCTGGAAACACCATATATTTT.

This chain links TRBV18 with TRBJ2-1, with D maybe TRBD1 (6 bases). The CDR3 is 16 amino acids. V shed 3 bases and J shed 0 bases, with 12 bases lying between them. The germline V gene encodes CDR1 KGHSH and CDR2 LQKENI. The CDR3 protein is CASSPSGQLSYNEQFF. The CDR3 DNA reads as TGTGCCAGCTCACCCTCGGGACAACTCTCCTACAATGAGCAGTTCTTC.

The chain's CDR3 is CASSPGQGISYEQYF. The CDR3 coding sequence is TGTGCCAGCTCCCCGGGACAGGGGATTTCCTACGAGCAGTACTTC. The rearrangement links TRBV18 to TRBJ2-7, with 10 bases matching TRBD1. The CDR3 contains 15 residues. CDR1 and CDR2 from the germline V gene are KGHSH and LQKENI. The V and J ends lost 6 bases and 1 base, in that order; junction bases with no gene match: 6.

Written as DNA, the CDR3 is TGTGCCAGCAGCACCGGGACAGCCTACGAGCAGTACTTC. This sequence encodes CASSTGTAYEQYF. The V call is TRBV5-4, the J call TRBJ2-7; 7 bases agree with TRBD1. V dropped 4 bases and J dropped 2; count of bases not matched to a gene: 3. There are 13 residues in the CDR3. The germline gives CDR1 SGHNT, CDR2 YYREEE (reference sequence).

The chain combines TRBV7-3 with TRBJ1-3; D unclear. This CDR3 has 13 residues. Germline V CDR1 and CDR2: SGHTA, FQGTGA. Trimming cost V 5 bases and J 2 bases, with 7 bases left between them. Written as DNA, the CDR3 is TGTGCCAGCAGCACCTCTGCTGGAAACACCATATATTTT. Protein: CASSTSAGNTIYF.

CDR3 amino acids: CASSLGSPSGGQFF. CDR3 DNA: TGTGCCAGCAGTTTAGGGTCCCCGTCGGGGGGGCAGTTCTTC. This chain joins TRBV27 and TRBJ2-1; 7 bases fit TRBD2. CDR1 and CDR2 (germline): MNHEY, SMNVEV (reference sequence). The V gene end was trimmed by 2 bases and the J gene end by 12 bases; junction bases not matched to a gene: 10. The CDR3 consists of 14 residues.

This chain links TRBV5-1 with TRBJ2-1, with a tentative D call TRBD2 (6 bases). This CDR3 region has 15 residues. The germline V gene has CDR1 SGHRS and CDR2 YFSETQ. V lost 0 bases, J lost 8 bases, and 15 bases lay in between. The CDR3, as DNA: TGCGCCAGCAGCTTGGGAGTAGGGCGGGGCGATGAGCAGTTCTTC. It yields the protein CASSLGVGRGDEQFF.

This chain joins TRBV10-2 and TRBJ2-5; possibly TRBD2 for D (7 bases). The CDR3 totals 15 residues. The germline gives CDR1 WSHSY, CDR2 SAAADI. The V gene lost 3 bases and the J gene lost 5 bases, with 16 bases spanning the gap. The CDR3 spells CASSEVGGLQETQYF. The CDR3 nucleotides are TGCGCCAGCAGTGAAGTGGGGGGGCTGCAGGAGACCCAGTACTTC.

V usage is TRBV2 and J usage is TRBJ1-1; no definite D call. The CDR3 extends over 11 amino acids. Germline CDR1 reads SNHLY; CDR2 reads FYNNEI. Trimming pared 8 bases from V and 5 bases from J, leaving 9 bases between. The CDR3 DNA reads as TGTGCCAGCTGGTCGGGGACTGAAGCTTTCTTT. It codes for CASWSGTEAFF.

CDR3 amino acids: CASSLLTPSPNYGYTF. As DNA, the CDR3 is TGTGCCAGCAGTTTATTGACACCGAGCCCCAACTATGGCTACACCTTC. The chain combines TRBV27 with TRBJ1-2; D unclear. The V end lost 1 base, the J end lost 2 bases, and 14 bases lay between the germline ends. The germline V gene encodes CDR1 MNHEY and CDR2 SMNVEV (reference sequence). The CDR3 loop spans 16 amino acids.

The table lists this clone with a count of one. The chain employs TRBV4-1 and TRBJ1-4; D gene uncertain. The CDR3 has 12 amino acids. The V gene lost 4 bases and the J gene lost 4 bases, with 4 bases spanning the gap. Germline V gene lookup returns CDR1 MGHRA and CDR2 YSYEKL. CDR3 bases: TGCGCCAGCAGCCCCATTAATGAAAAACTGTTTTTT. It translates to CASSPINEKLFF.

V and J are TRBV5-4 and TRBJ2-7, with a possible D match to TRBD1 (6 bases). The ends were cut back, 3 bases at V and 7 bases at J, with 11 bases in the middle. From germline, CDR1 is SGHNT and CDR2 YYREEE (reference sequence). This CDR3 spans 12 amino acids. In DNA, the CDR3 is TGTGCCAGCAGCTATTTTCAGGGGGAGCAGTACTTC. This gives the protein CASSYFQGEQYF.

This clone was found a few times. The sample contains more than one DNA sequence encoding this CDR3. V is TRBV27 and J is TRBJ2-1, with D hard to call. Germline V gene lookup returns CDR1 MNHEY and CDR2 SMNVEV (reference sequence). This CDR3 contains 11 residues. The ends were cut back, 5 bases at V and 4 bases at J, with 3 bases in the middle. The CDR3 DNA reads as TGTGCCAGCAGTGCATACAATGAGCAGTTCTTC. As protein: CASSAYNEQFF.

The CDR3 region has the DNA TGTGCCAGCAGTAGGGGGGGTAGGGACAATCAGCCCCAGCATTTT. Translating gives CASSRGGRDNQPQHF. This chain connects TRBV25-1 to TRBJ1-5, with D possibly matching TRBD1 (6 bases). Germline lookup yields CDR1 MGHDK and CDR2 SYGVNS. CDR3 length equals 15 residues. V lost 5 bases and J 3 bases, leaving 14 bases between the germline ends.

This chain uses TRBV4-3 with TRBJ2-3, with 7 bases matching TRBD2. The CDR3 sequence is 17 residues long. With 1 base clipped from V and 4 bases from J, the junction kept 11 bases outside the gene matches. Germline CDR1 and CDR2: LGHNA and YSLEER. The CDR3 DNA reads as TGCGCCAGCAGCCAAGGAAGAGGCGGGAGCGGGTCAGATACGCAGTATTTT. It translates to CASSQGRGGSGSDTQYF.

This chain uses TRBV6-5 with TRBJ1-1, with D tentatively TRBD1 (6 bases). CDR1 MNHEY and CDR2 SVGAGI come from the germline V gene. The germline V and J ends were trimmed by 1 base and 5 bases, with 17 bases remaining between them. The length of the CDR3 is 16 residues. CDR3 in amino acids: CASSYWGLGGRTEAFF. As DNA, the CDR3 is TGTGCCAGCAGTTACTGGGGGCTCGGGGGGAGAACTGAAGCTTTCTTT.

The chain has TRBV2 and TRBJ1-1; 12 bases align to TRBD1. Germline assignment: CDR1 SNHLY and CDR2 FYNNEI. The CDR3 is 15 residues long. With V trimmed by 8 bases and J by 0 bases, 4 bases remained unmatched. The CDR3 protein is CASAGQGAMNTEAFF. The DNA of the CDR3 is TGTGCCAGCGCGGGACAGGGGGCCATGAACACTGAAGCTTTCTTT. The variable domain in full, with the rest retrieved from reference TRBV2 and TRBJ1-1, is EPEVTQTPSHQVTQMGQEVILRCVPISNHLYFYWYRQILGQKVEFLVSFYNNEISEKSEIFDDQFSVERPDGSNFTLKIRSTKLEDSAMYFCASAGQGAMNTEAFFGQGTRLTVV.

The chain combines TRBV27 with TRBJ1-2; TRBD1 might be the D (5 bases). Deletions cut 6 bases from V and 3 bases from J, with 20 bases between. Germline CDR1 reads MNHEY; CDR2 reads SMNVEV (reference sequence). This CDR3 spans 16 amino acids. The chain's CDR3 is CASSSRAGMNYYGYTF. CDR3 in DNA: TGTGCCAGCAGCTCCCGGGCAGGGATGAATTACTATGGCTACACCTTC.

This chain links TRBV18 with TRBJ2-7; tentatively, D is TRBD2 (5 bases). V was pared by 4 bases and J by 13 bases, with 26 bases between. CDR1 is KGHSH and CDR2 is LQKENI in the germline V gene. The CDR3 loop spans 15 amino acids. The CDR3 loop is CASSLDGGRVALRYF. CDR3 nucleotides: TGTGCCAGCTCACTCGATGGCGGGCGAGTGGCCCTCCGTTACTTC. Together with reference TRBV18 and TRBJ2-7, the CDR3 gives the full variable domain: NAGVMQNPRHLVRRRGQEARLRCSPMKGHSHVYWYRQLPEEGLKFMVYLQKENIIDESGMPKERFSAEFPKEGPSILRIQQVVRGDSAAYFCASSLDGGRVALRYFGPGTRLTVT.

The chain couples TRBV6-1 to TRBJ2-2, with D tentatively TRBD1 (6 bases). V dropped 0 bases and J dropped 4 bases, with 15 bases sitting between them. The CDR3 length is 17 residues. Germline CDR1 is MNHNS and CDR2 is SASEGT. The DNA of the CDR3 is TGTGCCAGCAGTGAAGCGCATTTGGGGGCGCGCACCGGGGAGCTGTTTTTT. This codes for CASSEAHLGARTGELFF.

CDR3: CASSPEPTGAGNTIYF. CDR3 in DNA: TGTGCCAGCAGCCCAGAACCGACAGGGGCTGGAAACACCATATATTTT. This sequence joins TRBV7-6 and TRBJ1-3; 8 bases match TRBD1. This CDR3 has 16 residues. The V gene end was trimmed by 5 bases and the J gene end by 2 bases; junction bases not matched to a gene: 8. Germline V gene data show CDR1 as SGHVS and CDR2 as FNYEAQ.

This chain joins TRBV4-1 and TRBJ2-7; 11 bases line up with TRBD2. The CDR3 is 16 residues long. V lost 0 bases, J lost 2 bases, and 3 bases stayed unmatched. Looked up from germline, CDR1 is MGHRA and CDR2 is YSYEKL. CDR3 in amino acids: CASSQEIAGGPYEQYF. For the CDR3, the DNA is TGCGCCAGCAGCCAAGAGATAGCGGGGGGGCCCTACGAGCAGTACTTC.

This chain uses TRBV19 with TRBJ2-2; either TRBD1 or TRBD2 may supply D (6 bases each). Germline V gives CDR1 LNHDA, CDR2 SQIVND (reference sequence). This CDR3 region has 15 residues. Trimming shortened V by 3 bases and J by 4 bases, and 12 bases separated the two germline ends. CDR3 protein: CASSIGGTSTGELFF. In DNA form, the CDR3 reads TGTGCCAGTAGTATTGGGGGGACAAGCACCGGGGAGCTGTTTTTT.

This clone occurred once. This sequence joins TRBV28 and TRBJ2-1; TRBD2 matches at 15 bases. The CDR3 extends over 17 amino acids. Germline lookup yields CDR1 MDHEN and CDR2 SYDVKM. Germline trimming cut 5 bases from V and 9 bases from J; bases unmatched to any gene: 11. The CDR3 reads CASSPLRTSGGASEQFF. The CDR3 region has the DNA TGTGCCAGCAGTCCCTTACGGACTAGCGGGGGGGCCAGTGAGCAGTTCTTC.

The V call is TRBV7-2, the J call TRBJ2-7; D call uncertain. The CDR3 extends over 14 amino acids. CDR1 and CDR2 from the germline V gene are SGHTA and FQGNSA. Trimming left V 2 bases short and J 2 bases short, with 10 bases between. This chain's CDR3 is CASSLWADPYEQYF. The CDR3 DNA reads TGTGCCAGCAGCTTATGGGCGGACCCCTACGAGCAGTACTTC.

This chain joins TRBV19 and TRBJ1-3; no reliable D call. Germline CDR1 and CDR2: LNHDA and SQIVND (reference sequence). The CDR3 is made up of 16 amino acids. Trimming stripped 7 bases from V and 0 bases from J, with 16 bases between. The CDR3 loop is CASTIRDSRSGNTIYF. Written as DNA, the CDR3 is TGTGCCAGTACCATCCGAGACTCCCGCTCTGGAAACACCATATATTTT.